These 24 T cell receptor beta chains were all obtained from the same sample, sequenced in a study of T cells in Graves' hyperthyroidism and ophthalmopathy. Amplification yielded TCR beta CDR3 regions, with RNA transcripts as the source. A set of HTBI primers served as the primers for a first-round RT-PCR of the TCR CDR3. Each CDR3 protein is one row after TCRdb ran MiXCR on the multiplex PCR reads. Counted here are some 760,000 distinct CDR3 sequences, around 13% occurring once; the ten biggest clones make up about 10%. What was sequenced was blood. These receptors originate from a woman aged 18-35 years with Graves' hyperthyroidism.

The V call is TRBV6-1, the J call TRBJ2-7, with 8 positions matching TRBD2. The trim removed 8 bases at V and 6 bases at J, leaving 6 bases unmatched. Germline-derived CDR1 and CDR2 are MNHNS and SASEGT. The CDR3 contains 12 residues. CDR3 sequence: CASSTSGLEQYF. DNA for the CDR3: TGTGCCAGCTCCACTAGCGGCCTCGAGCAGTACTTC.

The CDR3 DNA is TGTGCCAGCTCACCAGGGCCGGGTGGGGGAAATCAGCCCCAGCATTTT. It specifies CASSPGPGGGNQPQHF. The rearrangement joins TRBV18 to TRBJ1-5, with D possibly TRBD1 on 5 matching bases. Trimming removed 2 bases at V and 4 bases at J, with 15 bases between. CDR3 length equals 16 residues. CDR1 and CDR2 (germline): KGHSH, LQKENI.

In this sample, this clonotype turned up a few times. The rearrangement joins TRBV5-1 to TRBJ2-5; tentatively, D is TRBD1 (8 bases). CDR3 length: 16 residues. The germline V gene encodes CDR1 SGHRS and CDR2 YFSETQ. V was shortened by 4 bases and J by 5 bases, with 21 bases between the two germline ends. The CDR3 DNA is TGCGCCAGCAGCCCGACAGGGGCGGGAGAAGTCGAGACCCAGTACTTC. Translating it yields CASSPTGAGEVETQYF.

The chain links TRBV28 to TRBJ2-7; D may match TRBD1 or TRBD2 (5 bases each). Trimming removed 5 bases at V and 1 base at J, with 18 bases between. In germline, CDR1 is MDHEN, CDR2 SYDVKM. This CDR3 has 16 amino acids. CDR3 protein: CASSLVGTARSYEQYF. The CDR3 bases are TGTGCCAGCAGTCTCGTCGGGACGGCGAGGTCCTACGAGCAGTACTTC.

This clonotype appeared many times. This chain connects TRBV15 to TRBJ1-1; D unresolved. The ends were cut back, 1 base at V and 1 base at J, with 7 bases in the middle. Germline loops: CDR1 LNHNV, CDR2 YYDKDF (reference sequence). This CDR3 spans 14 amino acids. This chain's CDR3 is CATSRVGGNTEAFF. As DNA, the CDR3 is TGTGCCACCAGCAGAGTTGGTGGGAACACTGAAGCTTTCTTT. Drawing the rest from reference TRBV15 and TRBJ1-1, the complete variable domain is DAMVIQNPRYQVTQFGKPVTLSCSQTLNHNVMYWYQQKSSQAPKLLFHYYDKDFNNEADTPDNFQSRRPNTSFCFLDIRSPGLGDTAMYLCATSRVGGNTEAFFGQGTRLTVV.

This clonotype was found many times. V usage is TRBV27 and J usage is TRBJ1-2; D might be TRBD1 (5 bases). The CDR3 runs to 13 residues. The germline CDR1 and CDR2 sequences are MNHEY and SMNVEV (reference sequence). V was cut by 1 base and J by 8 bases, with 11 bases left in between. The CDR3 sequence: CASSLYVTGGYTF. CDR3 bases: TGTGCCAGCAGTTTATATGTTACAGGCGGCTACACCTTC.

This clonotype has at least ten counts. J is TRBJ2-1 and V is TRBV20-1, with 10 bases identical to TRBD2. The germline V gene encodes CDR1 DFQATT and CDR2 SNEGSKA (reference sequence). The V segment lost 6 bases and the J segment 10 bases; nucleotides outside the gene matches: 15. There are 15 residues in the CDR3. The CDR3 sequence: CSAGVSGRTSTEQFF. The CDR3 DNA reads TGCAGTGCCGGAGTTAGCGGGAGGACCTCTACAGAGCAGTTCTTC.

The chain is built from TRBV27 and TRBJ1-4, with unresolved D. Germline V lookup: CDR1 MNHEY, CDR2 SMNVEV (reference sequence). This CDR3 has 14 residues. V lost 6 bases to trimming and J lost 3 bases, with 11 bases between them. Here the CDR3 reads CASRLVGANEKLFF. CDR3 nucleotides: TGTGCCAGCAGATTGGTCGGAGCTAATGAAAAACTGTTTTTT.

A few counts support this clonotype. J is TRBJ1-3 and V is TRBV28, with unresolved D. This CDR3 contains 13 residues. Germline-derived CDR1 and CDR2 are MDHEN and SYDVKM. V was shortened by 10 bases and J by 4 bases, with 14 bases between the two germline ends. Here the CDR3 DNA reads TGTGCCACCAACTCGGGTTTGGGAAACACCATATATTTT. It specifies CATNSGLGNTIYF.

This clonotype appeared a few times. A junction boundary mismatches the germline segment, possibly from a read error. The chain has TRBV28 and TRBJ2-4, with D possibly TRBD2 on 6 matching bases. Germline V gives CDR1 MDHEN, CDR2 SYDVKM. CDR3 length: 15 residues. The CDR3 region has the DNA TGTGCCAGCAGTTTACGGGACTTAGCCAAAAACGTTCAGTACTTC. Amino acid sequence: CASSLRDLAKNVQYF. Based on the CDR3 plus reference TRBV28 and TRBJ2-4, the full variable domain is DVKVTQSSRYLVKRTGEKVFLECVQDMDHENMFWYRQDPGLGLRLIYFSYDVKMKEKGDIPEGYSVSREKKERFSLILESASTNQTSMYLCASSLRDLAKNVQYFGAGTRLSVL.

This clonotype has a count of ten or more. The CDR3 nucleotides are TGTGCCAGCAGCTTAAACCGGAACACTGAAGCTTTCTTT. This sequence encodes CASSLNRNTEAFF. The chain uses TRBV7-3 and TRBJ1-1; D call uncertain. The V gene lost 1 base and the J gene lost 1 base, with 4 bases spanning the gap. CDR3 length: 13 residues. Germline CDR1 reads SGHTA; CDR2 reads FQGTGA.

There are many counts of this clonotype. The chain is built from TRBV15 and TRBJ2-7; the match to TRBD2 covers 13 bases. V was pared by 5 bases and J by 1 base, with 8 bases of the junction left unmatched. This CDR3 is 17 amino acids long. Germline CDR1 and CDR2: LNHNV and YYDKDF (reference sequence). CDR3 DNA: TGTGCCACCAGCGGGGAACGGACTAGCGGGAGTTCCTACGAGCAGTACTTC. Protein product: CATSGERTSGSSYEQYF.

V gene TRBV20-1 combines with J gene TRBJ1-3, with D perhaps matching TRBD1 (6 bases). Germline V lookup: CDR1 DFQATT, CDR2 SNEGSKA (reference sequence). The CDR3 has 14 residues. V dropped 4 bases and J dropped 4 bases, with 14 bases sitting between them. CDR3: CSAMPGARGNTIYF. CDR3 sequence (DNA): TGCAGTGCTATGCCGGGGGCCCGGGGAAACACCATATATTTT.

This clonotype was seen ten or more times. This chain joins TRBV18 and TRBJ2-3; 11 positions match TRBD1. Germline V gene sequence: CDR1 KGHSH, CDR2 LQKENI. CDR3 length equals 15 residues. The J segment lost 2 bases and the V segment lost 3 bases, leaving 1 base of the junction unmatched. The CDR3 DNA is TGTGCCAGCTCACCGGACAGGGGGCTCACAGATACGCAGTATTTT. It translates to CASSPDRGLTDTQYF.

The rearrangement joins TRBV12-3 or TRBV12-4 to TRBJ2-7; D not resolved. The ends were cut back, 6 bases at V and 2 bases at J, with 11 bases in the middle. This CDR3 spans 13 amino acids. CDR3 in DNA: TGTGCCAGCAGGGACCAATTAACCTACGAGCAGTACTTC. It encodes CASRDQLTYEQYF.

This clonotype came up a few times. The chain employs TRBV20-1 and TRBJ2-7, with 9 bases aligning to TRBD1. V shed 3 bases and J 2 bases; nucleotides not matched to a gene: 5. In germline, CDR1 is DFQATT, CDR2 SNEGSKA (reference sequence). CDR3 size: 14 residues. The CDR3 protein is CSARGQGRAYEQYF. CDR3 nucleotide sequence: TGCAGTGCTAGGGGACAGGGTAGGGCCTACGAGCAGTACTTC.

In its sample, this clonotype was seen many times. The chain carries TRBV11-2 and TRBJ2-7; D gene ambiguous. CDR3 length equals 10 residues. V was clipped by 8 bases and J by 6 bases, with 8 bases between them. CDR1 SGHAT and CDR2 FQNNGV come from the germline V gene. CDR3 DNA sequence: TGTGCCAGCGGCACGTCCGAGCAGTACTTC. It specifies CASGTSEQYF.

This clonotype was seen many times. The V call is TRBV28, the J call TRBJ1-1, with unresolved D. Trimming removed 7 bases at V and 0 bases at J, with 9 bases between. Per the germline V gene, CDR1 is MDHEN and CDR2 is SYDVKM. The CDR3 runs 13 residues. The CDR3 DNA is TGTGCCAGCAACATAGAACTGAACACTGAAGCTTTCTTT. This translates into CASNIELNTEAFF.

This clonotype was detected many times. V is TRBV3-1 and J is TRBJ2-5; 15 bases map to TRBD2. The trim removed 4 bases at V and 7 bases at J, leaving 13 bases unmatched. The CDR3 runs 18 residues. The V gene's germline CDR1 is LGHDT and CDR2 YNNKEL (reference sequence). The CDR3 is CASSPPGTSGRRPGTQYF. The DNA for the CDR3 is TGTGCCAGCAGCCCCCCCGGGACTAGCGGGAGGCGACCCGGGACCCAGTACTTC.

In its sample, this clonotype was seen many times. J is TRBJ1-2 and V is TRBV11-2; possibly TRBD1 for D (6 bases). Germline CDR1 is SGHAT and CDR2 is FQNNGV. This CDR3 region has 13 residues. Trimming took 0 bases from V and 7 from J, leaving 9 bases between them. The CDR3 protein is CASSLEPGAGYTF. Written as DNA, the CDR3 is TGTGCCAGCAGCTTAGAGCCAGGGGCTGGCTACACCTTC.

The table lists this clonotype with many counts. This sequence joins TRBV12-3 or TRBV12-4 and TRBJ1-5; 7 bases match TRBD1. The CDR3 spans 15 residues. The trim removed 4 bases at V and 5 bases at J, leaving 8 bases unmatched. The CDR3 nucleotides read TGTGCCAGCAGTTCGACAGGGAAGGGGCATCAGCCCCAGCATTTT. Protein: CASSSTGKGHQPQHF.

Ten or more counts support this clonotype. The chain employs TRBV7-9 and TRBJ2-3; TRBD2 is a possible D gene (7 bases). V lost 2 bases to trimming and J lost 10 bases, with 10 bases between them. In germline, CDR1 is SEHNR, CDR2 FQNEAQ (reference sequence). This CDR3 is built from 12 residues. Here the CDR3 reads CASSLSGGAQYF. CDR3 DNA sequence: TGTGCCAGCAGCTTATCGGGGGGCGCGCAGTATTTT.

This sequence joins TRBV29-1 and TRBJ1-5; D gene uncertain. Trimming took 4 bases from V and 2 from J, leaving 21 bases between them. The CDR3 spans 17 residues. The germline V gene has CDR1 SQVTM and CDR2 ANQGSEA. CDR3 DNA: TGCAGCGTTGTGGTCGGAGGACTCCCCATACGCAATCAGCCCCAGCATTTT. Protein: CSVVVGGLPIRNQPQHF.

This clonotype appeared many times. V usage is TRBV6-1 and J usage is TRBJ2-5; 11 bases agree with TRBD2. V lost 6 bases, J lost 9 bases, and 12 bases stayed unmatched. The CDR3 runs to 15 residues. Germline CDR1 reads MNHNS; CDR2 reads SASEGT. CDR3 region: CASSRSGGAWGAQYF. In nucleotides, the CDR3 is TGTGCCAGCAGCCGTAGCGGGGGGGCTTGGGGGGCCCAGTACTTC.